The 23 T cell receptor beta chains given below trace back to one sample, sequenced in a study of T cells in Graves' hyperthyroidism and ophthalmopathy. RNA transcripts gave rise to amplified TCR beta CDR3 regions. A set of HTBI primers served as the primers for a first-round RT-PCR of the TCR CDR3. TCRdb re-called the multiplex PCR reads through MiXCR, storing one row per CDR3 protein. The sample shows roughly 380,000 distinct CDR3 sequences, about 13% of them seen only once. The sequencing sample was made of blood. These receptors were obtained from a man in his thirties or forties with Graves' hyperthyroidism that later progressed to Graves' ophthalmopathy.

In its sample, this clonotype was seen many times. The chain's CDR3 is CASSLVTGTAEAFF. As DNA, the CDR3 is TGTGCCAGCAGCTTAGTCACAGGGACGGCTGAAGCTTTCTTT. The V gene is TRBV7-9, the J gene TRBJ1-1, with D possibly TRBD1 on 6 matching bases. V was cut by 1 base and J by 6 bases, with 12 bases left in between. CDR1 is SEHNR, CDR2 FQNEAQ, per germline (reference sequence). The CDR3 covers 14 residues.

The sample holds many counts of this clonotype. J is TRBJ1-3 and V is TRBV20-1; the D gene is possibly TRBD1 (5 bases). The CDR3 has 14 amino acids. Germline V CDR1 and CDR2: DFQATT, SNEGSKA (reference sequence). V was cut by 2 bases and J by 1 base, with 9 bases left in between. The CDR3 loop reads CSARRGVSGNTIYF. The CDR3 bases are TGCAGTGCTAGAAGGGGAGTTTCTGGAAACACCATATATTTT.

The rearrangement uses TRBV7-2 and TRBJ2-5; 11 bases match TRBD1. V dropped 4 bases and J dropped 5; count of bases not matched to a gene: 6. Germline V gene data show CDR1 as SGHTA and CDR2 as FQGNSA. The CDR3 has 15 residues. CDR3 DNA sequence: TGTGCCAGCAGCTCCGGGACAGGGGGTCGTGAGACCCAGTACTTC. It is translated as CASSSGTGGRETQYF.

Regarding this clonotype: Germline is not matched at one junction end, which may reflect a read error. The rearrangement uses TRBV10-3 and TRBJ2-3, with TRBD1 matching over 7 bases. The V gene's germline CDR1 is ENHRY and CDR2 SYGVKD. The CDR3 runs 14 residues. The CDR3 nucleotides read TGTGCCATCAGGGACAGGTCTAGCACAGATGCGCAGTATTTT. It translates to CAIRDRSSTDAQYF.

Comments on this clonotype: A much bigger clone sits one base away, suggesting this may be a read error. The chain employs TRBV12-3 or TRBV12-4 and TRBJ2-2, with TRBD2 identical over 13 bases. This CDR3 is 17 amino acids long. This CDR3 reads CASSRLAGGPNTRELFF. The DNA for the CDR3 is TGTGCCAGCAGTCGACTAGCGGGGGGCCCGAACACCAGGGAGCTGTTTTTT.

The rearrangement links TRBV20-1 to TRBJ2-7; 14 bases fit TRBD2. Trimming took 5 bases from V and 1 from J; bases not matched to a gene: 1. Germline-derived CDR1 and CDR2 are DFQATT and SNEGSKA (reference sequence). The CDR3 spans 14 residues. Here the CDR3 DNA reads TGCAGTGCTGGGACTAGCGGGGGTTCCTACGAGCAGTACTTC. As protein: CSAGTSGGSYEQYF.

The J gene is TRBJ1-2, the V gene TRBV30; 7 bases are shared with TRBD1. V lost 5 bases to trimming and J lost 5 bases; unmatched junction nucleotides: 2. The V gene's germline CDR1 is GTSNPN and CDR2 SVGIG (reference sequence). The CDR3 has 11 amino acids. The DNA of the CDR3 is TGTGCCTGGTGGACAGGATATGGCTACACCTTC. Residues: CAWWTGYGYTF.

The chain has TRBV5-4 and TRBJ1-6, with TRBD1 identical over 11 bases. The germline CDR1 and CDR2 sequences are SGHNT and YYREEE (reference sequence). This CDR3 contains 16 residues. V trimming: 3 bases; J trimming: 6 bases; junction bases outside the gene matches: 5. CDR3 in amino acids: CASSSDRGQSNSPLHF. The CDR3 DNA is TGTGCCAGCAGCTCGGACAGGGGGCAAAGTAATTCACCCCTCCACTTT.

DNA for the CDR3: TGTGCCACCAGCAGAGATTACGGGGGCGAGCAGTACTTC. Encoded protein: CATSRDYGGEQYF. This chain uses TRBV15 with TRBJ2-7; maybe TRBD2 (6 bases). The CDR3 extends over 13 amino acids. Between the trimmed V and J ends, which lost 0 bases and 6 bases, there was a span of 9 bases. The V gene's germline CDR1 is LNHNV and CDR2 YYDKDF (reference sequence).

Remarks on this clonotype: This sequence may be a read error, since a much larger clone differs from it by one base. The genes are TRBV2 and TRBJ2-2, with D perhaps being TRBD1 or TRBD2 (6 bases each). CDR1 and CDR2 (germline): SNHLY, FYNNEI. CDR3 length equals 17 residues. The CDR3 reads CASSARQVFANTGGLFF. CDR3 bases: TGTGCCAGCAGTGCCCGACAGGTCTTCGCGAACACCGGGGGGCTGTTTTTT.

The sample holds many counts of this clonotype. The chain employs TRBV27 and TRBJ2-7; 10 bases map to TRBD2. There are 15 residues in the CDR3. Germline CDR1 MNHEY, CDR2 SMNVEV (reference sequence). After removal of 5 bases from V and 4 bases from J, the junction contained 8 bases not matched to a gene. CDR3 sequence reads: CASSRWSSGGYEQYF. For the CDR3, the DNA is TGTGCCAGCAGTCGGTGGTCTAGCGGGGGTTACGAGCAGTACTTC.

This clonotype was picked up a small number of times. This may stem from a read error, because a much larger clone lies one nucleotide away. The rearrangement joins TRBV6-5 to TRBJ1-2, with D uncertain. The CDR3 extends over 15 amino acids. CDR1 is MNHEY, CDR2 SVGAGI, per germline. CDR3 bases: TGTACCAGCAGTTACTCGACGCAGAGATCCTATGGCTACACCTTC. This gives the protein CTSSYSTQRSYGYTF.

The chain has TRBV27 and TRBJ2-3; D is possibly TRBD2 (5 bases). Germline CDR1 is MNHEY and CDR2 is SMNVEV (reference sequence). This CDR3 contains 15 residues. Trimming left V 3 bases short and J 5 bases short, with 15 bases between. This CDR3 is CASSFIGLAGDTQYF. The CDR3 region has the DNA TGTGCCAGCAGTTTCATTGGGCTAGCAGGAGATACGCAGTATTTT.

The chain uses TRBV27 and TRBJ2-7; D is possibly TRBD2 (6 bases). The CDR3 is 15 residues long. Germline CDR1 is MNHEY and CDR2 is SMNVEV (reference sequence). V lost 5 bases to trimming and J lost 0 bases, with 14 bases between them. The CDR3 spells CASSPDGLSSYEQYF. CDR3 bases: TGTGCCAGCAGTCCGGACGGACTAAGCTCCTACGAGCAGTACTTC.

CDR3 region: CSVETGGGYEQYF. CDR3 in DNA: TGCAGCGTGGAGACAGGGGGCGGGTACGAGCAGTACTTC. This chain links TRBV29-1 with TRBJ2-7, with 10 bases lining up with TRBD1. The CDR3 totals 13 residues. CDR1 and CDR2 from the germline V gene are SQVTM and ANQGSEA. J gave up 4 bases and V 6 bases, and 6 bases lay outside the gene matches.

This clonotype was seen at least ten times. The rearrangement links TRBV30 to TRBJ1-4; D not resolved. The germline gives CDR1 GTSNPN, CDR2 SVGIG (reference sequence). The CDR3 runs to 12 residues. Trimming took 0 bases from V and 11 from J, leaving 10 bases between them. CDR3 in amino acids: CAWSVLREKLFF. The CDR3 DNA reads TGTGCCTGGAGTGTACTGAGGGAGAAACTGTTTTTT.

As concerns this clonotype: A read error may be the cause here, since a much bigger clone is one base away. J is TRBJ2-1 and V is TRBV18; no clear D. The CDR3 runs 15 residues. The ends were cut back, 0 bases at V and 4 bases at J, with 10 bases in the middle. Per germline, CDR1 KGHSH and CDR2 LQKENI. The CDR3 spells CASSPPAVGYNEQFF. DNA of the CDR3: TGTGCCAGCTCACCACCGGCAGTAGGATACAATGAGCAGTTCTTC.

This clonotype was picked up many times. This sequence joins TRBV7-9 and TRBJ1-4, with 10 bases fitting TRBD1. In germline, CDR1 is SEHNR, CDR2 FQNEAQ (reference sequence). The V gene end was trimmed by 7 bases and the J gene end by 7 bases; junction bases not matched to a gene: 9. This CDR3 spans 15 amino acids. DNA of the CDR3: TGTGCCAGCATCTACTGGGACAGGGGATCTGAAAAACTGTTTTTT. Amino acid sequence: CASIYWDRGSEKLFF.

This clonotype was seen only a few times. The chain carries TRBV13 and TRBJ2-5; 13 bases align to TRBD2. The CDR3 consists of 16 residues. J lost 2 bases, V lost 5 bases, and 5 bases had no gene match. The germline V gene has CDR1 PRHDT and CDR2 FYEKMQ (reference sequence). The CDR3 nucleotides read TGTGCCAGCAGCCCCGGACTAGCGGGGGATCAAGAGACCCAGTACTTC. Residues: CASSPGLAGDQETQYF.

This clonotype was seen repeatedly, ten times or more. The chain links TRBV6-1 to TRBJ1-4; D is possibly TRBD1 (6 bases). The length of the CDR3 is 14 residues. Germline V lookup: CDR1 MNHNS, CDR2 SASEGT. The V end was cut by 5 bases, the J end by 8 bases, with 15 bases between. CDR3 residues: CASSYYRTAEKLFF. Written as DNA, the CDR3 is TGTGCCAGCAGTTACTACCGGACAGCCGAAAAACTGTTTTTT.

V gene TRBV13 combines with J gene TRBJ1-2; maybe TRBD1 (6 bases). The V gene lost 1 base and the J gene lost 8 bases, with 14 bases spanning the gap. The CDR3 loop spans 14 amino acids. The germline CDR1 and CDR2 sequences are PRHDT and FYEKMQ (reference sequence). CDR3 in amino acids: CASSLDPAGEGYTF. CDR3 nucleotides: TGTGCCAGCAGCTTAGATCCGGCAGGGGAGGGCTACACCTTC.

This clonotype was seen more than once but under ten times. Lacking the conserved final phenylalanine or tryptophan, this CDR3 likely reflects a read error. CDR3 nucleotide sequence: TGTGCCAGCAGTTATTTGGGGGGCAGCCAGCCCCAGCATCTT. It encodes CASSYLGGSQPQHL. This chain uses TRBV27 with TRBJ1-5; TRBD1 might be the D (6 bases). V was shortened by 4 bases and J by 7 bases, with 14 bases between the two germline ends. Per the germline V gene, CDR1 is MNHEY and CDR2 is SMNVEV (reference sequence). This CDR3 is built from 14 residues.

This clonotype was seen ten or more times. This chain uses TRBV11-1 with TRBJ2-5, with D possibly being TRBD1 or TRBD2 (5 bases each). The CDR3 covers 15 residues. In germline, CDR1 is SGHAT, CDR2 FQDESV (reference sequence). The V gene lost 3 bases and the J gene lost 2 bases, with 13 bases spanning the gap. The CDR3 DNA follows: TGTGCCAGCAGCTTCGGGGCGTTGCGGCAAGAGACCCAGTACTTC. It specifies CASSFGALRQETQYF.